Listed below are T cell receptor beta chains from one sample, sequenced in a study of T-cell reconstitution after alpha-beta-depleted transplantation in children. TCRdb itself ran the PCR reads through MiXCR, one entry per CDR3 protein. The table lists 300,000 to 350,000 distinct CDR3 sequences, 15% to 20% of them singletons. The sequencing here drew on PBMCs, mostly from graft donor cells, taken 360 days after TCRalphabeta/CD19-depleted stem cell transplant. The receptor set was obtained from a male patient aged 2-9 years who had a stem cell transplant for acute lymphoblastic leukemia, so the T cells may come from the graft donor. CDR3s include the opening cysteine and the closing phenylalanine or tryptophan. The D gene is left open where the match is weak. Clone size appears in some rows only: once, few, many, or a class for an expanded clone.

clone size	CDR3 length	D gene	V gene	J gene	CDR3 DNA	CDR3 protein
NA	14	NA	TRBV20-1	TRBJ2-7	TGCAGTGCTAGAGATGGTAGCTGGGGCTACGAGCAGTACTTC	CSARDGSWGYEQYF
NA	16	NA	TRBV4-3	TRBJ2-3	TGCGCCAGCAGCCAAGATGGGGGGAGTAGCACAGATACGCAGTATTTT	CASSQDGGSSTDTQYF
NA	16	TRBD2	TRBV29-1	TRBJ2-7	TGCAGCGTTGGCGGTGTACACCTAGCGGGAGCCTCCGAGCAGTACTTC	CSVGGVHLAGASEQYF
many	15	TRBD2	TRBV12-3/TRBV12-4	TRBJ2-4	TGTGCCAGCAGTTCCCCTAGCGGAGCCAAAAACATTCAGTACTTC	CASSSPSGAKNIQYF
many	12	NA	TRBV18	TRBJ2-7	TGTGCCAGCTCACCACAGGCCTACGAGCAGTACTTC	CASSPQAYEQYF
once	15	TRBD2	TRBV5-1	TRBJ2-5	TGCGCCAGCAGCTTGAATCAGGGAGGGTCGGAGACCCAGTACTTC	CASSLNQGGSETQYF
few	15	NA	TRBV3-1	TRBJ2-7	TGTGCCAGCAGCCCCAACGGACTCGGCTCCTACGAGCAGTACTTC	CASSPNGLGSYEQYF
many	13	NA	TRBV7-2	TRBJ1-1	TGTGCCAGCAGCCTCCTGAGTAGAACTGAAGCTTTCTTT	CASSLLSRTEAFF
NA	14	TRBD1	TRBV2	TRBJ2-7	TGTGCCTTCTTCCCTCGGGACAGGGGCTACGAGCAGTACTTC	CAFFPRDRGYEQYF
few	13	NA	TRBV4-1	TRBJ1-1	TGCGCCAGCAGCCAAGTAACAAACACTGAAGCTTTCTTT	CASSQVTNTEAFF
NA	15	TRBD2	TRBV7-9	TRBJ2-5	TGTGCCAGCAGCGCAAGCGGGAGTGAACAAGAGACCCAGTACTTC	CASSASGSEQETQYF
NA	15	TRBD2	TRBV10-3	TRBJ2-7	TGTGCCATCAGTGCCGGGACTAGCTTCGGGTACGAGCAGTACTTC	CAISAGTSFGYEQYF
few	12	NA	TRBV20-1	TRBJ2-3	TGCTCTCGCGGAATCTCGACAGATACGCAGTATTTT	CSRGISTDTQYF
NA	17	TRBD2	TRBV12-3/TRBV12-4	TRBJ2-1	TGTGCCAGCAGTTTCCTCCTAGCGGGAGGAAGGGGCAATGAGCAGTTCTTC	CASSFLLAGGRGNEQFF
NA	11	NA	TRBV12-5	TRBJ2-7	TGTGCTAGTGGTTGGGGGTACGAGCAGTACTTC	CASGWGYEQYF
NA	14	NA	TRBV7-8	TRBJ2-7	TGTGCCAGCAGCTTAGTGGGGAAGGAAAACGAGCAGTACTTC	CASSLVGKENEQYF
NA	15	TRBD1	TRBV5-1	TRBJ2-7	TGCGCCAGCAGCCCTGGACAGGGAGCATTCTACGAGCAGTACTTC	CASSPGQGAFYEQYF
NA	13	NA	TRBV12-3/TRBV12-4	TRBJ2-7	TGTGCCAGCAGTTTCTACGGTAGTCCCGAGCAGTACTTC	CASSFYGSPEQYF
NA	16	TRBD1	TRBV5-5	TRBJ1-5	TGTGCCAGCAGCACCTCCGGGACAGGGACAAATCAGCCCCAGCATTTT	CASSTSGTGTNQPQHF